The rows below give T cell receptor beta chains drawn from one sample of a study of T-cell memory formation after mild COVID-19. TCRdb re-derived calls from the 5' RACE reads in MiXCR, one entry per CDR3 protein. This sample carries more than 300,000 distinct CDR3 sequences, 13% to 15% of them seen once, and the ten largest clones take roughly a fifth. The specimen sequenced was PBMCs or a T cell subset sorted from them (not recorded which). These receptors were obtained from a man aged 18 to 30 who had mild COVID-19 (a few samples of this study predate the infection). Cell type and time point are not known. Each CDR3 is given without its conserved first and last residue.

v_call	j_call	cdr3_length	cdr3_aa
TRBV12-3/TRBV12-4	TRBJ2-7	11	ASSGQGFSEQY
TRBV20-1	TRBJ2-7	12	SAVHRGHSYEQY
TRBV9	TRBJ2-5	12	ASSDSGVQETQY
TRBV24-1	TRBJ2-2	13	ATSTGQANTGELF
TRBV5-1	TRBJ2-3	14	ASSLYEAPSTDTQY
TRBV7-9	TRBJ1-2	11	ASSLYFDYGYT
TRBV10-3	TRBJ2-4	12	AISGSTGLNIQY
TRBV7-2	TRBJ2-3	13	ASSLLARYTDTQY
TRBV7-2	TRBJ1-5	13	ASSLAGFSNQPQH
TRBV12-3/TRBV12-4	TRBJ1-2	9	ASSTGWGYT
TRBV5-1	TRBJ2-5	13	ASSLGLASEETQY
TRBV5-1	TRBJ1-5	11	ASSLGVDQPQH
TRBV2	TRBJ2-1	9	ASTRDREQF
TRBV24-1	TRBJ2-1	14	ATSAWTGAPYNEQF
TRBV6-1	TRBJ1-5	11	ASSEATGGPQH
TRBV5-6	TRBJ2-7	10	ASNGQAYEQY
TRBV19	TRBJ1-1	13	ASSIGAVGFTEAF
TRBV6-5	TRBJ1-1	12	ASTSGGSNTEAF
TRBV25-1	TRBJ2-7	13	ASSPGLSNSYEQY
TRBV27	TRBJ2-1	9	ASSLFGEQF
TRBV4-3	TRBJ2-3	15	ASSHPPGTSGGYTQY
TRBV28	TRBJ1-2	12	ASSGFSRSYGYT
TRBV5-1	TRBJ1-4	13	ASSLSGMVDEKLF
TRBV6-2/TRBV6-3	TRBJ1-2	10	ASTQEGLGYT